This entry concerns a single T cell receptor beta chain. The PCR used 60 Vbeta and 13 Jbeta primers. Method: immunoSEQ multiplex PCR; TCRdb's copy keeps in-frame clones and lacks some. The profile covers 150,000 to 200,000 clones, with approximately 11% appearing a single time and 7.8% taken by the ten largest. This record comes from a study of cytomegalovirus exposure and HLA in healthy donors. The germline V gene has CDR1 MNHNS and CDR2 SASEGT. The CDR3 is 16 residues long. Unmatched junction bases numbered 7, after V lost 4 bases and J lost 2 bases. Sequenced input: PBMCs. The TCR comes from a man in his fifties in good health and CMV-seropositive. This chain joins TRBV6-1 and TRBJ2-3; the match to TRBD1 covers 9 bases. CDR3 in amino acids: CASSGQGGALTDTQYF. The CDR3 DNA reads as TGTGCCAGCAGTGGACAGGGGGGGGCCCTCACAGATACGCAGTATTTT.